The 6 T cell receptor beta chains reported below all come from one sample, sequenced in a study of blood T cell repertoires in COVID-19. The repertoire was sequenced with immunoSEQ multiplex PCR; TCRdb's copy has only in-frame clones and lacks some. The profile shows around 93,000 clones, around 80% of them singletons. The sequencing input was peripheral blood. The receptors derive from a man aged 55 to 69 with acute or convalescent COVID-19.

This clone was recorded only once. This chain links TRBV29-1 with TRBJ2-1; TRBD2 is a possible D gene (5 bases). Germline loops: CDR1 SQVTM, CDR2 ANQGSEA. The CDR3 has 12 residues. V was cut by 6 bases and J by 10 bases, with 16 bases left in between. The CDR3 DNA reads as TGCAGCGTGGGTGGAGGTACACCAGAGCAGTTCTTC. Its protein product is CSVGGGTPEQFF.

The chain employs TRBV9 and TRBJ2-5, with 7 bases aligning to TRBD2. The CDR3 is 14 amino acids. The V gene's germline CDR1 is SGDLS and CDR2 YYNGEE. The ends lost 0 bases at V and 4 bases at J; junction bases unmatched: 3. The CDR3 sequence is CASSVGGGPETQYF. The DNA for the CDR3 is TGTGCCAGCAGCGTAGGGGGGGGACCAGAGACCCAGTACTTC.

This chain joins TRBV5-6 and TRBJ1-2; 7 bases map to TRBD1. The V and J ends lost 4 bases and 1 base, in that order; junction bases with no gene match: 10. The CDR3 has 16 amino acids. Germline V CDR1 and CDR2: SGHDT, YYEEEE. CDR3 protein: CASSPGPGGINYGYTF. CDR3 DNA: TGTGCCAGCAGCCCCGGACCAGGGGGAATTAACTATGGCTACACCTTC.

The J gene is TRBJ1-2, the V gene TRBV25-1; 8 nucleotides align to TRBD1. Losses at the gene ends were 4 bases for V and 6 bases for J; bases not matched to a gene: 7. Looked up from germline, CDR1 is MGHDK and CDR2 is SYGVNS. This CDR3 region has 14 residues. The CDR3 DNA reads as TGTGCCAGCAGTGGCTCGGACAGGGTCGATGGCTACACCTTC. This codes for CASSGSDRVDGYTF.

The chain couples TRBV7-2 to TRBJ2-3, with D possibly being TRBD2 (6 bases). Trimming removed 0 bases from V and 0 bases from J, with 10 bases in between. CDR3 length: 16 amino acids. Germline V gene sequence: CDR1 SGHTA, CDR2 FQGNSA. The CDR3 sequence: CASSLAAGSSTDTQYF. The CDR3 DNA reads as TGTGCCAGCAGCTTAGCAGCGGGCTCTAGCACAGATACGCAGTATTTT.

V gene TRBV11-3 combines with J gene TRBJ2-7, with TRBD2 as a possible D gene (7 bases). V lost 6 bases to trimming and J lost 3 bases, with 15 bases between them. The CDR3 loop spans 14 amino acids. From germline, CDR1 is SGHNT and CDR2 YENEEA. The DNA of the CDR3 is TGTGCCAGCAGTCGGGGGGCGCATGTCTACGAGCAGTACTTC. Its translation is CASSRGAHVYEQYF.